The 4 T cell receptor beta chains below all came from one sample that was sequenced in a study of Ad26.COV2.S vaccination and SARS-CoV-2 variants. As to treatment: about 20 received Ad26.COV2.S at low or high dose, single or two shots; several received placebo; per-sample allocation not given. Specimen acquisition occurred on day 63 following the initial vaccine or placebo injection. Repertoires were generated with immunoSEQ multiplex PCR, while TCRdb's copy carries only in-frame clones and drops some. Found here are hundreds of thousands of clones, around 87% of them singletons; the top ten hold about 3.6%. The material sequenced was peripheral blood, taken in a trial of Ad26.COV2.S vaccine versus placebo. Receptors were obtained from a person aged 18-65 years who received the Ad26.COV2.S COVID-19 vaccine or a placebo.

Regarding this clone: One end of the junction fails to match germline, which may point to a read error. The chain joins TRBV9 to TRBJ2-1; TRBD2 agrees at 7 bases. The CDR3 covers 15 residues. Germline V gene data show CDR1 as SGDLS and CDR2 as YYNGEE. The CDR3 bases are TGTGCCAGCAGCGTGGGGGGGATCGGTTCAGGGTTAAGGGTCTTC. Amino acids: CASSVGGIGSGLRVF.

This chain joins TRBV12-2 and TRBJ2-7; the table gives TRBD2 as D, unverified against the DNA. TRBV12-2 is a pseudogene locus. The CDR3 is 15 amino acids. As DNA, the CDR3 is TGTGCAAGTCGCTTAGAGGGGGGGAGCTCCTACGAGCAGTACTTC. This codes for CASRLEGGSSYEQYF.

This clone was found a few times. The chain employs TRBV30 and TRBJ1-2; 8 bases are shared with TRBD1. The CDR3 has 13 residues. With V trimmed by 5 bases and J by 4 bases, 6 bases remained unmatched. Germline V gives CDR1 GTSNPN, CDR2 SVGIG (reference sequence). The CDR3 coding sequence is TGTGCCTGGGGACAGGGACCGGCCTATGGCTACACCTTC. It translates to CAWGQGPAYGYTF.

The chain couples TRBV7-8 to TRBJ1-2; D is ambiguous. Trimming took 1 base from V and 5 from J, leaving 8 bases between them. The CDR3 is made up of 13 amino acids. CDR1 and CDR2 (germline): SGHVS, FQNEAQ. The DNA for the CDR3 is TGTGCCAGCAGCTTAGTCGGAGGTTATGGCTACACCTTC. Encoded protein: CASSLVGGYGYTF.